This T cell receptor beta chain was captured in a study of T cells expressing NK-cell markers. The cDNA for TCR beta came from 5'RACE template switching with UMIs. From the 5' RACE reads, TCRdb lists one entry per CDR3 protein and no DNA. This table holds a few hundred thousand distinct CDR3 sequences. The CDR3 spans 16 residues. CDR1 and CDR2 (germline): SEHNR, FQNEAQ (reference sequence). This sequence originates from a man aged 18 to 30 in good health. This chain connects TRBV7-9 to TRBJ2-5; checking the TCRdb D call of TRBD1 is not possible without DNA. Sequencing was performed on blood T cells: a sorted CD56 or NKG2C T cell subset, CD4+ or CD8+ T cells, or bulk PBMC T cells (not recorded which). The CDR3 is CASSPTFAGGQETQYF.